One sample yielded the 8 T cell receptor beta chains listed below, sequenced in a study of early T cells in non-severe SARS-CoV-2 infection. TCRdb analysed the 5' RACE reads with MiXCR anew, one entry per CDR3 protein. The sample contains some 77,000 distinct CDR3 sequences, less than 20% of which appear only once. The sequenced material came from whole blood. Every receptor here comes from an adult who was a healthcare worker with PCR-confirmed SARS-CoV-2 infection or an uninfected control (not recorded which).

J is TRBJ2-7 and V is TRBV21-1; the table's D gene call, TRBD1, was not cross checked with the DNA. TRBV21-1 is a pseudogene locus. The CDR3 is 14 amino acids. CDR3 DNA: TGTGCCAGCAGCAAAGGACAGGGGACCTACGAGCAGTACTTC. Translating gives CASSKGQGTYEQYF.

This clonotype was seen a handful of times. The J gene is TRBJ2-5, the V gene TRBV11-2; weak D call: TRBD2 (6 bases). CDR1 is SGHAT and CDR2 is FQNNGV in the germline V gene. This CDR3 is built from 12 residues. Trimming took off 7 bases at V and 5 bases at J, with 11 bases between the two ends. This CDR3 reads CASTTGGETQYF. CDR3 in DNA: TGTGCCAGCACTACTGGGGGGGAGACCCAGTACTTC.

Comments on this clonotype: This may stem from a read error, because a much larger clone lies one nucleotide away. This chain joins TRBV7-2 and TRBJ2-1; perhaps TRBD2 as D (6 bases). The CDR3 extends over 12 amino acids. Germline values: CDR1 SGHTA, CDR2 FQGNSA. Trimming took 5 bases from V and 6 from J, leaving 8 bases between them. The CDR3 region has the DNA TGTGCCAGCAGCCCGACTAGCAATGAGCAGTTCTTC. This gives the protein CASSPTSNEQFF.

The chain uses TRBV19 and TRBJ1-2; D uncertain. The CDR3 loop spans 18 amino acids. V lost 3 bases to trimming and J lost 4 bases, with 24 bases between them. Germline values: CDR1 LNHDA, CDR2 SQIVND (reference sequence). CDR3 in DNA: TGTGCCAGTAGTATGCGTGTCGGTGGCGGGGAGCGGTTCTATGGCTACACCTTC. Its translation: CASSMRVGGGERFYGYTF.

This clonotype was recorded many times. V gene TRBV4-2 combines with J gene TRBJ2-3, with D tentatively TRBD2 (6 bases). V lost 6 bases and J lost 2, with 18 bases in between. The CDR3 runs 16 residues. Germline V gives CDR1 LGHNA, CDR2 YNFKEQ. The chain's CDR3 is CASSIYARETTDTQYF. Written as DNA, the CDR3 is TGTGCCAGCAGTATCTACGCACGGGAGACCACAGATACGCAGTATTTT.

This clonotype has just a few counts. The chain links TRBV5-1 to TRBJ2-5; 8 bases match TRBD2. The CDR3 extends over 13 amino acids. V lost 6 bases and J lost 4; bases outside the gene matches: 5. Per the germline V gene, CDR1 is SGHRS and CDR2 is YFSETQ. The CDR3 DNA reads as TGCGCCAGCACGAGCGGGAGTAGAGAGACCCAGTACTTC. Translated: CASTSGSRETQYF.

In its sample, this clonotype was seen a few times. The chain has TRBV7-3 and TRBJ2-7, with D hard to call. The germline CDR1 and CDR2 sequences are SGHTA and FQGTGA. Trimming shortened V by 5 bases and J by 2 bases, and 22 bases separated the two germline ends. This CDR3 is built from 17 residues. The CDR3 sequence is CASSPFTGSLMPYEQYF. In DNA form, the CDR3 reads TGTGCCAGCAGCCCGTTCACCGGGTCCCTCATGCCCTACGAGCAGTACTTC.

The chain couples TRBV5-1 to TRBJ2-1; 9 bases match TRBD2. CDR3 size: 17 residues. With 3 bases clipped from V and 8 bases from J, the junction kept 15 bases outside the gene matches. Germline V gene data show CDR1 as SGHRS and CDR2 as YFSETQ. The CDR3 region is CASSSSGGLAWGDEQFF. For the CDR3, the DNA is TGCGCCAGCAGCTCCTCCGGGGGACTAGCCTGGGGCGATGAGCAGTTCTTC.